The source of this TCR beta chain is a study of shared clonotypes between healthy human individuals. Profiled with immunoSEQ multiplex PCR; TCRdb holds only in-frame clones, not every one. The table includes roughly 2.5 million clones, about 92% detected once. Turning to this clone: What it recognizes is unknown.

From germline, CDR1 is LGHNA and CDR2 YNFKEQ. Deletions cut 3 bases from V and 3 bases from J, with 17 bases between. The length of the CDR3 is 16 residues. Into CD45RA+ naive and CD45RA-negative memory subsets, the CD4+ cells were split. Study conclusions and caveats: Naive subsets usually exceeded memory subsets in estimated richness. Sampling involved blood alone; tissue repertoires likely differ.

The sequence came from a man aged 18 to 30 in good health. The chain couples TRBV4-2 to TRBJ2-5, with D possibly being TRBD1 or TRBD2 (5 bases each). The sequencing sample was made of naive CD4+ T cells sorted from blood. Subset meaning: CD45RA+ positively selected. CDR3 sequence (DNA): TGTGCCAGCAGCCAGGCCTTGGGGTGGGACGAAGAGACCCAGTACTTC. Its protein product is CASSQALGWDEETQYF.